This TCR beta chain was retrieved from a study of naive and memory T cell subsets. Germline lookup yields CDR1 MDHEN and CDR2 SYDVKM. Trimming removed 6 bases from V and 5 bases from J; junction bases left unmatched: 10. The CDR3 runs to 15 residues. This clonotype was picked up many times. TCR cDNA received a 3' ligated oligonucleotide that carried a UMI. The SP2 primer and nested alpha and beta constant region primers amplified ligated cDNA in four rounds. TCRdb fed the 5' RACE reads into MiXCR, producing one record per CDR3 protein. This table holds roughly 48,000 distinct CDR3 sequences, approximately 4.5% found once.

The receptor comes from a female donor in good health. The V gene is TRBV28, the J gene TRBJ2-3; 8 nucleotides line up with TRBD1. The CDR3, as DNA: TGTGCCAGCAGCTGGAACCAGGGGGCGAGAGATACGCAGTATTTT. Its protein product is CASSWNQGARDTQYF.